This T cell receptor (beta chain) is from a study of blood T cell repertoires in COVID-19. Across the study: Both acute and convalescent COVID-19 samples were obtained from the United States, Italy and Spain. The cDNA or gDNA used as material had been derived from T cells, B-cell-depleted T cells, or PBMCs.

Per the original methods: From reference gene primer amplification, estimates of nucleated cell counts were derived. TCRdb keeps only in-frame clones here, not all; method: immunoSEQ multiplex PCR. That table supplies the V and J calls and clone size; D and trimming were determined from the DNA. The data show roughly 86,000 clones, 85% seen once. The V and J ends lost 8 bases and 4 bases respectively, with 18 bases between them. CDR1 and CDR2 from the germline V gene are SEHNR and FQNEAQ (reference sequence). The CDR3 is made up of 15 amino acids. The V gene is TRBV7-9, the J gene TRBJ2-1, with D tentatively TRBD2 (7 bases). This receptor was identified in a man aged 50 to 60 with acute or convalescent COVID-19. Sequencing was carried out using peripheral blood. The CDR3 DNA is TGTGCCAGCCTACTATGGGGGGGCGGATACAATGAGCAGTTCTTC. Protein sequence: CASLLWGGGYNEQFF.